These T cell receptor beta chains were read from a single sample in a study of cytomegalovirus exposure and HLA in healthy donors. Produced via immunoSEQ multiplex PCR; TCRdb's table is partial and in-frame only. The table lists about 130,000 clones, less than 90% of them singletons. Sequenced sample: PBMCs. The receptors stem from a middle-aged man in good health and CMV-seronegative. Both conserved end residues are part of each CDR3. The D gene is left open where the match is weak. A clone size is listed for some rows: how often the clone was seen (once, few, many), or a class if it is expanded.

>15|TRBJ2-7|.|TRBV5-1|TRBD1
TGCGCCAGCAGCTTGGCCGGGCAGGGGGCCGACGAGCAGTACTTC
CASSLAGQGADEQYF
>13|TRBJ1-1|.|TRBV7-9|.
TGTGCCAGCAGCTTACGCTTTGGGAGTGAAGCTTTCTTT
CASSLRFGSEAFF
>16|TRBJ2-7|.|TRBV7-9|.
TGTGCCAGCAGGCCCACCGGGAAACCCCCTCCTTACGAGCAGTACTTC
CASRPTGKPPPYEQYF
>14|TRBJ2-2|.|TRBV5-6|.
TGTGCCAGCAGCGCTGGACTGCACAGTGGGGAGCTGTTTTTT
CASSAGLHSGELFF
>17|TRBJ2-1|.|TRBV9|.
TGTGCCAGCAGCGTAGATGGCGGGGCGAGCTCCTACAATGAGCAGTTCTTC
CASSVDGGASSYNEQFF
>13|TRBJ1-4|.|TRBV28|.
TGTGCCAGCGAAGGAGACCTTAATGAAAAACTGTTTTTT
CASEGDLNEKLFF
>13|TRBJ1-1|.|TRBV19|.
TGTGCCAGTAGGGGGGGACCGAGGACTGAAGCTTTCTTT
CASRGGPRTEAFF
>13|TRBJ1-5|.|TRBV7-2|.
TGTGCCAGCAGCGATCTAAGGGGTCAGCCCCAGCATTTT
CASSDLRGQPQHF
>15|TRBJ2-1|.|TRBV19|.
TGTGCCAGTAGTATGACTATTAGCTCCTACAATGAGCAGTTCTTC
CASSMTISSYNEQFF
>16|TRBJ2-4|.|TRBV5-6|TRBD2
TGTGCCAGCAGCGAGTACGGGGGGGTAGCCAAAAACATTCAGTACTTC
CASSEYGGVAKNIQYF
>13|TRBJ1-2|.|TRBV30|.
TGTGCCTGGAGTGTAGACTCTAACTATGGCTACACCTTC
CAWSVDSNYGYTF
>12|TRBJ2-1|.|TRBV7-2|.
TGTGCCAGCAGCTTTACAGGTAATGAGCAGTTCTTC
CASSFTGNEQFF
>17|TRBJ1-4|.|TRBV5-1|TRBD1
TGCGCCAGCAGCGTGCCTTCTCCGGGACAGACTAATGAAAAACTGTTTTTT
CASSVPSPGQTNEKLFF
>16|TRBJ2-5|.|TRBV7-9|TRBD1
TGTGCCAGCAGCTTAGCAATCACAGGGGGAGGAGAGACCCAGTACTTC
CASSLAITGGGETQYF
>15|TRBJ1-1|.|TRBV27|.
TGTGCCAGCAGTTCGTCATCCGGCGGGTACACTGAAGCTTTCTTT
CASSSSSGGYTEAFF
>13|TRBJ2-7|few|TRBV5-1|.
TGCGCCAGCAGCTTGGGCAGCTCCTACGAGCAGTACTTC
CASSLGSSYEQYF
>15|TRBJ2-2|.|TRBV7-9|.
TGTGCCACACCGCAGGGGCCTGATAACACCGGGGAGCTGTTTTTT
CATPQGPDNTGELFF
>14|TRBJ2-3|.|TRBV14|TRBD1
TGTGCCAGCAGCCAGGGACAGTTCACAGATACGCAGTATTTT
CASSQGQFTDTQYF
>13|TRBJ2-7|.|TRBV19|.
TGTGCCAGTAGTGAACGGGAATCCTACGAGCAGTACTTC
CASSERESYEQYF
>16|TRBJ2-1|few|TRBV7-2|.
TGTGCCAGCAGCCCCAGCCCGTCCAGGGAATTTGGTGAGCAGTTCTTC
CASSPSPSREFGEQFF
>16|TRBJ2-7|.|TRBV21-1|.
TGTGCCAGCAGCAAAGTGGGGGGACTACGAAACTACGAGCAGTACTTC
CASSKVGGLRNYEQYF
>15|TRBJ2-7|few|TRBV5-4|.
TGTGCCAGCAGCTTCGGGCAGGGAGGCGGTTACGAGCAGTACTTC
CASSFGQGGGYEQYF
>13|TRBJ1-5|.|TRBV5-1|TRBD1
TGCGCCAGCAGCTTGGGACAGGGTCAGCCCCAGCATTTT
CASSLGQGQPQHF
>12|TRBJ2-7|.|TRBV7-8|.
TGTGCCAGCAGCTCACAGGGCTACGAGCAGTACTTC
CASSSQGYEQYF
>15|TRBJ1-2|.|TRBV30|.
TGTGCCTGGAGTGTACGGAAGGTCCGGGTCTATGGCTACACCTTC
CAWSVRKVRVYGYTF
>16|TRBJ1-5|few|TRBV19|TRBD1
TGTGCCAGTAGTCCCCGACAGGGTTGGGGCAATCAGCCCCAGCATTTT
CASSPRQGWGNQPQHF
>14|TRBJ1-6|.|TRBV7-9|TRBD1
TGTGCCAGCAGCCATGAACAGGGGAATTCACCCCTCCACTTT
CASSHEQGNSPLHF
>16|TRBJ1-5|.|TRBV4-1|.
TGCGCCAGCAGCCAAGATTTAGGGGGTTACAATCAGCCCCAGCATTTT
CASSQDLGGYNQPQHF
>13|TRBJ1-1|.|TRBV9|.
TGTGCCAGCAGCGGAGGTGGGAACACTGAAGCTTTCTTT
CASSGGGNTEAFF
>14|TRBJ1-5|.|TRBV27|.
TGTGCCAGCAGCCCCTGGTCAGCGGAAAAGCCCCAGCATTTT
CASSPWSAEKPQHF
>13|TRBJ2-3|.|TRBV4-3|.
TGCGCCAGCAGCCGGAGGCTCCTTGGTACGCAGTATTTT
CASSRRLLGTQYF
>13|TRBJ2-7|.|TRBV6-5|TRBD1
TGTGCCAGCGGGGTAACAGGGGGCTACGAGCAGTACTTC
CASGVTGGYEQYF
>13|TRBJ1-2|.|TRBV4-1|.
TGCGCCAGCAGCCAAGAACCGGGAATGAGCTACACCTTC
CASSQEPGMSYTF
>14|TRBJ2-7|.|TRBV14|TRBD1
TGTGCCAGCGGGGGGGACAGGGGTGGCTACGGGCAGTACTTC
CASGGDRGGYGQYF
>15|TRBJ2-1|.|TRBV27|.
TGTGCCAGCAGTCCCGAGAGCGGTGTCTACAATGAGCAGTTCTTC
CASSPESGVYNEQFF
>15|TRBJ2-7|once|TRBV2|TRBD2
TGTGCCAGCAGTGAACTAGCGGGGGATGCCTACGAGCAGTACTTC
CASSELAGDAYEQYF
>13|TRBJ2-7|.|TRBV29-1|TRBD2
TGCAGCGTTCTGACTAGCGCCAAGTACGAGCAGTACTTC
CSVLTSAKYEQYF
>13|TRBJ1-2|.|TRBV28|TRBD1
TGTGCCAGCAGTCAACAGGGGATTTTGGGCTACACCTTC
CASSQQGILGYTF
>12|TRBJ1-1|.|TRBV5-1|.
TGCGCCGGCACGGGGGGGAACACTGAAGCTTTCTTT
CAGTGGNTEAFF
>14|TRBJ1-3|.|TRBV28|.
TGTGCCAGCACTGAACTGTCCTCTGGAAACACCATATATTTT
CASTELSSGNTIYF
>16|TRBJ2-2|few|TRBV4-2|.
TGTGCCAGCAGCCCTACTCTCTTACAGGGCTCTTGGGAGCTGTTTTTT
CASSPTLLQGSWELFF
>13|TRBJ1-1|.|TRBV9|.
TGTGCCAGCAGCCCTCGGCCCGGGACTGAAGCTTTCTTT
CASSPRPGTEAFF
>16|TRBJ2-2|.|TRBV15|.
TGTGCCACCAGCGGCTACGAGGCTCGAGATACCGGGGAGCTGTTTTTT
CATSGYEARDTGELFF
>14|TRBJ2-3|.|TRBV27|TRBD1
TGTGCCAGCAGGATGGGACAGGGAACAGATACGCAGTATTTT
CASRMGQGTDTQYF
>16|TRBJ2-5|.|TRBV7-7|.
TGTGCTAGCAGCTTAGGGGGCGGCGGGGATCACGGGACCCAGTACTTC
CASSLGGGGDHGTQYF
>17|TRBJ2-7|.|TRBV28|TRBD1
TGTGCCAGCAGTCGGATCCGGGACAGGGGGGCCTTGGGCGAGCAGTACTTC
CASSRIRDRGALGEQYF
>15|TRBJ1-2|.|TRBV19|TRBD1
TGTGCCAGTAGTACCTACGGACAGGGGAGTGATGGCTACACCTTC
CASSTYGQGSDGYTF
>15|TRBJ2-1|.|TRBV15|.
TGTGCCACCAGCAGAGGAGGGGGGGTGGACAATGAGCAGTTCTTC
CATSRGGGVDNEQFF
>13|TRBJ1-1|.|TRBV18|TRBD1
TGTGCCAGCTCAATGGGCCCAGGGGGTGAAGCTTTCTTT
CASSMGPGGEAFF
>13|TRBJ1-1|.|TRBV4-1|.
TGCGCCAGCAGCCACGCGGGGGCAACTGAAGCTTTCTTT
CASSHAGATEAFF
>15|TRBJ2-3|.|TRBV9|TRBD2
TGTGCCAGCGCCCTCGCGGGGGGCGTCACAGATACGCAGTATTTT
CASALAGGVTDTQYF
>13|TRBJ2-5|.|TRBV9|TRBD2
TGTGCCAGCAGCGTAACGGCTAGCGGGACCCAGTACTTC
CASSVTASGTQYF
>17|TRBJ2-2|.|TRBV7-6|.
TGTGCCAGCAGCACTCACTCAAGGACCCCGGACTCCGGGGAGCTGTTTTTT
CASSTHSRTPDSGELFF
>16|TRBJ2-7|.|TRBV4-1|TRBD1
TGCGCCAGCAGCCAAGATTTGGGACAGGGGGCGTCCGAGCAGTACTTC
CASSQDLGQGASEQYF
>15|TRBJ2-7|.|TRBV19|TRBD1
TGTGCCAGTACCCAGGGGACAGGGGGCACCTACGAGCAGTACTTC
CASTQGTGGTYEQYF
>14|TRBJ1-4|.|TRBV5-1|.
TGCGCCAGCAGCTTGGGGGGGGGCAATGAAAAACTGTTTTTT
CASSLGGGNEKLFF
>17|TRBJ2-7|.|TRBV14|TRBD2
TGTGCCAGCAGCGCGGTCCCGGGACTAGCGATTACCTGCGAGCAGTACTTC
CASSAVPGLAITCEQYF
>16|TRBJ1-1|.|TRBV19|.
TGTGCCAGTAGTTCCAAGAGGCTAAGACTGAACACTGAAGCTTTCTTT
CASSSKRLRLNTEAFF